Each of the 11 T cell receptor beta chains below was sequenced from the same sample in a study of shared clonotypes between healthy human individuals. The assay was immunoSEQ multiplex PCR, and TCRdb's table has in-frame clones only and misses some. The repertoire has some 470,000 clones, over 65% of them found once; the top ten carry 13%. Sequencing input: PBMCs. These receptors were collected from a woman aged 35 to 49 in good health. Some clones in this sample may be carry-over from other donors' samples.

This clone was seen a handful of times. The chain has TRBV7-3 and TRBJ2-7; TRBD1 or TRBD2 may be the D gene (5 bases each). CDR3 size: 13 residues. Trimming shortened V by 2 bases and J by 4 bases, and 9 bases separated the two germline ends. Germline CDR1 reads SGHTA; CDR2 reads FQGTGA. This CDR3 is CASSLGTPYEQYF. The CDR3 DNA reads TGTGCCAGCAGCTTAGGGACGCCTTACGAGCAGTACTTC.

The gene calls are TRBV5-5 and TRBJ1-2, with 8 nucleotides matching TRBD1. This CDR3 has 14 amino acids. V trimming: 0 bases; J trimming: 6 bases; junction bases outside the gene matches: 4. Germline V gene lookup returns CDR1 SGHKS and CDR2 YYEKEE (reference sequence). The CDR3 is CASSLAGGFNGYTF. DNA of the CDR3: TGTGCCAGCAGCTTGGCAGGGGGCTTTAATGGCTACACCTTC.

V and J are TRBV5-4 and TRBJ2-2, with D perhaps TRBD1 (6 bases). CDR3 length: 15 residues. Germline V gives CDR1 SGHNT, CDR2 YYREEE (reference sequence). Trimming took off 0 bases at V and 7 bases at J, with 13 bases between the two ends. The DNA of the CDR3 is TGTGCCAGCAGCTTGGAAACAGGGTTGAGCGGGGAGCTGTTTTTT. Residues: CASSLETGLSGELFF.

In the case of this clone: The identical CDR3 is also encoded by other nucleotide sequences in the sample. This chain connects TRBV4-2 to TRBJ2-6; D not resolved. The CDR3 covers 16 residues. Germline CDR1 LGHNA, CDR2 YNFKEQ. With 0 bases removed from V and 2 bases from J, the gap between germline ends came to 8 bases. The CDR3 here is CASSQEAGAGANVLTF. The CDR3 nucleotides are TGTGCCAGCAGCCAAGAAGCTGGGGCTGGGGCCAACGTCCTGACTTTC.

This clone has just a few counts. The V and J genes are TRBV7-9 and TRBJ2-3; 8 bases are shared with TRBD2. The CDR3 is 15 residues long. V gave up 6 bases and J gave up 4 bases; unmatched junction bases: 9. Germline-derived CDR1 and CDR2 are SEHNR and FQNEAQ (reference sequence). The CDR3 sequence: CASRSGSYAADTQYF. For the CDR3, the DNA is TGTGCCAGCAGGAGCGGGAGTTATGCGGCAGATACGCAGTATTTT.

The chain joins TRBV9 to TRBJ2-5; a weak D match, TRBD1 (5 bases). This CDR3 has 17 amino acids. Trimming cost V 2 bases and J 1 base, with 18 bases left between them. Germline V gene sequence: CDR1 SGDLS, CDR2 YYNGEE. CDR3 nucleotides: TGTGCCAGCAGCGTCTCCGCAGGGCCTTCTCTCCAAGAGACCCAGTACTTC. This gives the protein CASSVSAGPSLQETQYF.

The rearrangement joins TRBV11-2 to TRBJ1-2, with D possibly being TRBD1 (5 bases). Germline CDR1 and CDR2: SGHAT and FQNNGV. The CDR3 covers 14 residues. Trimming left V 1 base short and J 8 bases short, with 14 bases between. The CDR3 protein is CASSLVRGNNGYTF. The CDR3 DNA follows: TGTGCCAGCAGCTTAGTGCGGGGGAATAACGGCTACACCTTC.

CDR3 region: CASKEGHTEAFF. CDR3 nucleotide sequence: TGTGCCAGCAAGGAAGGGCACACTGAAGCTTTCTTT. The chain couples TRBV6-5 to TRBJ1-1, with no clear D. The germline V gene has CDR1 MNHEY and CDR2 SVGAGI. V was trimmed by 7 bases and J by 3 bases, leaving 9 bases between them. The CDR3 covers 12 residues.

This chain connects TRBV30 to TRBJ1-3; no definite D call. V was shortened by 4 bases and J by 3 bases, with 7 bases between the two germline ends. Germline values: CDR1 GTSNPN, CDR2 SVGIG (reference sequence). This CDR3 comprises 12 residues. The CDR3 reads CAWTPSGNTIYF. The CDR3 DNA reads TGTGCCTGGACTCCGAGTGGAAACACCATATATTTT.

V usage is TRBV6-1 and J usage is TRBJ1-5; 10 bases line up with TRBD1. Germline CDR1 is MNHNS and CDR2 is SASEGT. Trimming at V came to 2 bases and at J to 8 bases, leaving 6 bases not matched to a gene. CDR3 length: 15 amino acids. For the CDR3, the DNA is TGTGCCAGCAGTGAAACCAGGGGGACAGGGGAGCCCCAGCATTTT. Protein: CASSETRGTGEPQHF.

This chain links TRBV7-9 with TRBJ2-3, with 8 nucleotides matching TRBD1. The germline V gene has CDR1 SEHNR and CDR2 FQNEAQ (reference sequence). CDR3 length: 18 residues. V lost 6 bases and J lost 9; bases outside the gene matches: 23. The CDR3 sequence is CASSSRPRGLASRGTQYF. DNA for the CDR3: TGTGCCAGCAGTTCGAGGCCCAGGGGGCTAGCGAGCCGGGGAACGCAGTATTTT.